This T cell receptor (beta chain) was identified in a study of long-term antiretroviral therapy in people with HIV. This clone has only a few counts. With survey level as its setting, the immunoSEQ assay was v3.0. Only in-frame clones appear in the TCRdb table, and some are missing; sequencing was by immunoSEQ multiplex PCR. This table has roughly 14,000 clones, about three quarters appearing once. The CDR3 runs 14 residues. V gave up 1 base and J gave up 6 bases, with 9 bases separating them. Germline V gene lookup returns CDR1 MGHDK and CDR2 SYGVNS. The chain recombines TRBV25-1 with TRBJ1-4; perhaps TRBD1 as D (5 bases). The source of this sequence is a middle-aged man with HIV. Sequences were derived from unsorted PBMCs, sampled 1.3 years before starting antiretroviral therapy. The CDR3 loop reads CASSEWRGDEKLFF. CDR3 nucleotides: TGTGCCAGCAGTGAATGGAGGGGAGATGAAAAACTGTTTTTT.